This T cell receptor (beta chain) was observed in a study of blood T cell repertoires in COVID-19. For the study at large: Acute and convalescent COVID-19 specimens originated in the United States, Italy and Spain. PBMCs, B-cell-depleted T cells, or T cells were the source of the cDNA or gDNA that made up the material.

Everyone who took part was 18 to 89 years old, and they came from about 23 US areas. As handled by the study authors: Quantification of nucleated cells was approximated via reference gene primer amplification. The method was immunoSEQ multiplex PCR; TCRdb's version includes in-frame clones alone and lacks a portion of them. That table supplies the V and J calls and clone size; D and trimming were determined from the DNA. Among around 130,000 clones listed, about 88% were seen once. V was trimmed by 5 bases and J by 0 bases, leaving 12 bases between them. This CDR3 contains 15 residues. Germline CDR1 and CDR2: SEHNR and FQNEAQ (reference sequence).

This clonotype was obtained from a man in his forties with acute COVID-19. V usage is TRBV7-9 and J usage is TRBJ2-3; D is possibly TRBD1 (6 bases). Material for sequencing was PBMCs or T cells enriched from blood (not recorded which). Here the CDR3 reads CASSPIGGSTDTQYF. CDR3 coding DNA: TGTGCCAGCAGCCCTATAGGGGGAAGCACAGATACGCAGTATTTT.